Presented here are 12 T cell receptor beta chains from one specimen sequenced in a study of cytomegalovirus exposure and HLA in healthy donors. A multiplex PCR was run with 60 Vbeta primers and 13 Jbeta primers. Data came from immunoSEQ multiplex PCR; TCRdb stores just in-frame clones and leaves some out. The table lists around 150,000 clones, around 74% of them singletons. Sample: PBMCs. The receptors shown here come from a female donor in good health and CMV-seronegative.

This clone was seen once. This chain connects TRBV5-1 to TRBJ2-1, with 11 nucleotides matching TRBD2. V shed 4 bases, J shed 3 bases, and the junction held 3 bases outside the gene matches. The CDR3 consists of 15 residues. The germline CDR1 and CDR2 sequences are SGHRS and YFSETQ. CDR3 bases: TGCGCCAGCAGCCCGGGACTAGCGGACTACAATGAGCAGTTCTTC. Encoded protein: CASSPGLADYNEQFF.

This clone was counted between two and nine times. DNA for the CDR3: TGTGCCAGCAGCTCGCAAGGACAGCAAAGAGAAGCCCAGTACTTC. This codes for CASSSQGQQREAQYF. This rearrangement joins TRBV7-9 to TRBJ2-5; weak D call: TRBD1 (6 bases). V was pared by 4 bases and J by 9 bases, with 21 bases between. CDR3 length: 15 amino acids. Germline V gene data show CDR1 as SEHNR and CDR2 as FQNEAQ (reference sequence).

V gene TRBV5-1 combines with J gene TRBJ2-7; 8 bases are a match to TRBD1. The ends lost 7 bases at V and 6 bases at J; junction bases unmatched: 12. The germline CDR1 and CDR2 sequences are SGHRS and YFSETQ. The CDR3 totals 14 residues. The CDR3 nucleotides are TGCGCCAGCTCACCTTTGGTGACAGGGGTCGAGCAGTACTTC. Amino acid sequence: CASSPLVTGVEQYF.

In its sample, this clone was seen a few times. The genes are TRBV6-5 and TRBJ1-2, with 10 bases matching TRBD1. The ends lost 5 bases at V and 4 bases at J; junction bases unmatched: 7. The CDR3 length is 15 residues. The germline V gene encodes CDR1 MNHEY and CDR2 SVGAGI. CDR3 sequence (DNA): TGTGCCAGCAGTGTCCGGACAGGGGGTGGCTATGGCTACACCTTC. As protein: CASSVRTGGGYGYTF.

The genes are TRBV10-3 and TRBJ2-2, with D perhaps matching TRBD1 (6 bases). Deletions cut 6 bases from V and 7 bases from J, with 15 bases between. The V gene's germline CDR1 is ENHRY and CDR2 SYGVKD. The CDR3 has 14 residues. CDR3 loop: CAISATTGIGELFF. The DNA for the CDR3 is TGTGCCATCAGCGCGACGACAGGCATCGGGGAGCTGTTTTTT.

In this sample, this clone turned up once. The J gene is TRBJ1-3, the V gene TRBV25-1; D is uncertain. The ends were cut back, 1 base at V and 1 base at J, with 11 bases in the middle. Looked up from germline, CDR1 is MGHDK and CDR2 is SYGVNS. The CDR3 is made up of 16 amino acids. The CDR3 DNA reads as TGTGCCAGCAGTGAATCCCGTTGGCTGTCTGGAAACACCATATATTTT. It yields the protein CASSESRWLSGNTIYF.

Regarding this clone: The identical CDR3 is also encoded by other nucleotide sequences in the sample. The chain has TRBV7-2 and TRBJ2-5, with 8 bases fitting TRBD2. Trimming at V came to 8 bases and at J to 0 bases, leaving 17 bases not matched to a gene. Germline V gene lookup returns CDR1 SGHTA and CDR2 FQGNSA. This CDR3 has 18 residues. DNA for the CDR3: TGTGCCAGCTTTGGGACTAGTGAACAAGGAGGGTACCAAGAGACCCAGTACTTC. Translation: CASFGTSEQGGYQETQYF. The whole variable domain, filled in from reference TRBV7-2 and TRBJ2-5, reads GAGVSQSPSNKVTEKGKDVELRCDPISGHTALYWYRQSLGQGLEFLIYFQGNSAPDKSGLPSDRFSAERTGGSVSTLTIQRTQQEDSAVYLCASFGTSEQGGYQETQYFGPGTRLLVL.

The chain couples TRBV18 to TRBJ1-1; TRBD1 matches 9 bases. This CDR3 contains 17 residues. V was clipped by 1 base and J by 1 base; unmatched bases: 7. CDR1 and CDR2 (germline): KGHSH, LQKENI. The CDR3 DNA reads TGTGCCAGCTCACCACTAAGACAGGGGGTGGCGAACACTGAAGCTTTCTTT. As protein: CASSPLRQGVANTEAFF. Full variable domain (missing parts from reference TRBV18 and TRBJ1-1): NAGVMQNPRHLVRRRGQEARLRCSPMKGHSHVYWYRQLPEEGLKFMVYLQKENIIDESGMPKERFSAEFPKEGPSILRIQQVVRGDSAAYFCASSPLRQGVANTEAFFGQGTRLTVV.

This clone was counted once. This chain uses TRBV9 with TRBJ2-3, with TRBD2 identical over 8 bases. This CDR3 has 16 amino acids. Germline values: CDR1 SGDLS, CDR2 YYNGEE. Losses at the gene ends were 3 bases for V and 2 bases for J; bases not matched to a gene: 8. The DNA for the CDR3 is TGTGCCAGCAGCGCAACAACTAGCGGCCTCACAGATACGCAGTATTTT. It translates to CASSATTSGLTDTQYF.

The J gene is TRBJ1-2, the V gene TRBV7-9; the D gene is possibly TRBD1 (6 bases). V gave up 4 bases and J gave up 4 bases, with 13 bases separating them. The CDR3 runs to 14 residues. Germline values: CDR1 SEHNR, CDR2 FQNEAQ (reference sequence). The CDR3, as DNA: TGTGCCAGCAGCTGGGAAGGGACATCCTATGGCTACACCTTC. Residues: CASSWEGTSYGYTF.

J is TRBJ1-4 and V is TRBV5-4, with unresolved D. The CDR3 extends over 15 amino acids. Germline-derived CDR1 and CDR2 are SGHNT and YYREEE (reference sequence). V was trimmed by 1 base and J by 5 bases, leaving 12 bases between them. This chain's CDR3 is CASSLSPGSNEKLFF. The CDR3 DNA sequence: TGTGCCAGCAGCTTGAGCCCAGGATCAAATGAAAAACTGTTTTTT.

This clone has only a few counts. The rearrangement uses TRBV2 and TRBJ1-5, with a possible D match to TRBD1 (5 bases). Trimming removed 7 bases from V and 7 bases from J, with 14 bases in between. Germline V gives CDR1 SNHLY, CDR2 FYNNEI. The CDR3 consists of 13 residues. This CDR3 reads CASTRQLGQPQHF. For the CDR3, the DNA is TGTGCCAGCACTCGACAGTTGGGGCAGCCCCAGCATTTT.